Each of the 19 T cell receptor beta chains below was sequenced from the same sample in a study of T cell responses to AZD1222 COVID-19 vaccine. Libraries were prepared by immunoSEQ multiplex PCR; TCRdb keeps only in-frame clonotypes and omits some of them. The data show around 88,000 clones, around 85% seen once. The starting material was peripheral blood, obtained on day 0 of AZD1222 vaccination. These receptors originate from an adult in good health.

The gene calls are TRBV28 and TRBJ1-2; no definite D call. This CDR3 spans 10 amino acids. From germline, CDR1 is MDHEN and CDR2 SYDVKM. CDR3: CATEADGYTF. The CDR3 coding sequence is TGTGCTACCGAGGCGGATGGCTACACCTTC.

This clone was seen once. The chain carries TRBV23-1 and TRBJ2-1, with D maybe TRBD1 (6 bases). Being an ORF, TRBV23-1 has a function that is uncertain. This CDR3 comprises 16 residues. V gave up 1 base and J gave up 6 bases, with 16 bases separating them. This chain's CDR3 is CASSQFVRTVGNEQFF. In nucleotides, the CDR3 is TGCGCCAGCAGTCAATTTGTAAGGACAGTCGGCAATGAGCAGTTCTTC.

As concerns this clone: In the same sample, other DNA sequences code for this CDR3. The V call is TRBV7-8, the J call TRBJ2-7; 13 bases align to TRBD2. Germline V gene sequence: CDR1 SGHVS, CDR2 FQNEAQ. The CDR3 totals 15 residues. The junction had 0 bases not matched to a gene; V was cut back by 1 base and J by 3 bases. The CDR3 spells CASSLGTSGSYEQYF. The CDR3 DNA sequence: TGTGCCAGCAGCTTAGGGACTAGCGGGAGCTACGAGCAGTACTTC.

This clone turned up a few times. This chain links TRBV7-8 with TRBJ1-5, with D perhaps TRBD1 (6 bases). Trimming stripped 5 bases from V and 0 bases from J, with 11 bases between. CDR1 SGHVS and CDR2 FQNEAQ come from the germline V gene. CDR3 length equals 15 residues. CDR3 in DNA: TGTGCCAGCAGCCGGACAGTGAATAGCAATCAGCCCCAGCATTTT. Translating it yields CASSRTVNSNQPQHF.

This chain uses TRBV28 with TRBJ1-3; 7 bases map to TRBD1. Germline assignment: CDR1 MDHEN and CDR2 SYDVKM. The CDR3 contains 16 residues. With V trimmed by 6 bases and J by 0 bases, 8 bases remained unmatched. The CDR3 is CASSPTGAASGNTIYF. For the CDR3, the DNA is TGTGCCAGCAGCCCCACAGGGGCGGCCTCTGGAAACACCATATATTTT.

The chain is built from TRBV27 and TRBJ2-6; no firm D call. The CDR3 contains 14 residues. V was shortened by 10 bases and J by 0 bases, with 10 bases between the two germline ends. CDR1 is MNHEY, CDR2 SMNVEV, per germline (reference sequence). The CDR3 protein is CATRWDSGANVLTF. The CDR3 coding sequence is TGTGCCACCAGATGGGACTCTGGGGCCAACGTCCTGACTTTC.

The J gene is TRBJ1-5, the V gene TRBV19; no clear D gene. Germline V gene data show CDR1 as LNHDA and CDR2 as SQIVND (reference sequence). V lost 7 bases and J lost 0, with 16 bases in between. This CDR3 has 16 amino acids. The CDR3 DNA follows: TGTGCCAGTACCCTCGTTACACAGAGTAGCAATCAGCCCCAGCATTTT. It translates to CASTLVTQSSNQPQHF.

The chain uses TRBV6-5 and TRBJ2-7; TRBD2 agrees at 7 bases. The CDR3 spans 15 residues. Per germline, CDR1 MNHEY and CDR2 SVGAGI. The V and J ends lost 0 bases and 4 bases, in that order; junction bases with no gene match: 6. The CDR3 sequence is CASSYSIGRGYEQYF. DNA of the CDR3: TGTGCCAGCAGTTACTCAATAGGGCGGGGGTACGAGCAGTACTTC.

The gene calls are TRBV19 and TRBJ2-3; tentatively, D is TRBD1 or TRBD2 (5 bases each). Germline V gene lookup returns CDR1 LNHDA and CDR2 SQIVND (reference sequence). The CDR3 sequence is 16 residues long. Trimming removed 5 bases from V and 2 bases from J, with 17 bases in between. In nucleotides, the CDR3 is TGTGCCAGTAGTCCAACGCCGGGACCCTACACAGATACGCAGTATTTT. This codes for CASSPTPGPYTDTQYF.

J is TRBJ2-1 and V is TRBV6-5, with 9 bases that match TRBD2. The junction had 1 base not matched to a gene; V was cut back by 5 bases and J by 2 bases. Germline V gene sequence: CDR1 MNHEY, CDR2 SVGAGI. The CDR3 covers 14 residues. The CDR3, as DNA: TGTGCCAGCAGTATAGCGGGGGCCTACAATGAGCAGTTCTTC. Protein sequence: CASSIAGAYNEQFF.

The chain is built from TRBV5-6 and TRBJ2-5; the D is unclear. V was trimmed by 2 bases and J by 5 bases, leaving 13 bases between them. The length of the CDR3 is 14 residues. Germline V gene lookup returns CDR1 SGHDT and CDR2 YYEEEE. The CDR3 region is CASSFYSGGETQYF. Written as DNA, the CDR3 is TGTGCCAGCAGCTTTTATTCTGGTGGGGAGACCCAGTACTTC.

This chain connects TRBV5-1 to TRBJ1-1; TRBD1 is a possible D gene (6 bases). The germline gives CDR1 SGHRS, CDR2 YFSETQ. The CDR3 contains 14 residues. V was shortened by 3 bases and J by 0 bases, with 9 bases between the two germline ends. CDR3 bases: TGCGCCAGCAGCTCAGGGGAGGTGAACACTGAAGCTTTCTTT. Amino acid sequence: CASSSGEVNTEAFF.

In this sample, this clone turned up a few times. The V and J genes are TRBV5-1 and TRBJ1-3; D call uncertain. The CDR3 has 14 amino acids. V shed 0 bases and J shed 4 bases, with 8 bases lying between them. CDR1 is SGHRS, CDR2 YFSETQ, per germline. CDR3 nucleotides: TGCGCCAGCAGCTTGGAGCCGTCCGGAAACACCATATATTTT. It is translated as CASSLEPSGNTIYF.

V usage is TRBV27 and J usage is TRBJ2-7, with 12 bases identical to TRBD1. The J segment lost 6 bases and the V segment lost 5 bases, leaving 11 bases of the junction unmatched. Per the germline V gene, CDR1 is MNHEY and CDR2 is SMNVEV (reference sequence). The CDR3 totals 16 residues. CDR3 residues: CASSPRGGTGGSEQYF. The CDR3 DNA sequence: TGTGCCAGCAGTCCCCGGGGTGGGACAGGGGGCAGCGAGCAGTACTTC.

Only one count was recorded for this clone. The chain uses TRBV19 and TRBJ2-2, with D possibly being TRBD1 or TRBD2 (5 bases each). The ends were cut back, 7 bases at V and 0 bases at J, with 15 bases in the middle. CDR3 size: 16 residues. Germline-derived CDR1 and CDR2 are LNHDA and SQIVND (reference sequence). CDR3: CASMGGQGPNTGELFF. CDR3 coding DNA: TGTGCCAGTATGGGCGGGCAGGGACCGAACACCGGGGAGCTGTTTTTT.

The chain is built from TRBV5-1 and TRBJ1-2; 9 bases match TRBD1. Germline lookup yields CDR1 SGHRS and CDR2 YFSETQ. The CDR3 runs 14 residues. Trimming cost V 3 bases and J 8 bases; bases outside gene matches: 8. The CDR3 here is CASSSTGTGNGYTF. The CDR3 DNA follows: TGCGCCAGCAGCTCGACCGGGACAGGGAACGGCTACACCTTC.

The chain is built from TRBV3-1 (or the pseudogene TRBV3-2) and TRBJ1-5; 7 bases agree with TRBD1. Trimming cost V 0 bases and J 6 bases; bases outside gene matches: 5. Germline V gene lookup returns CDR1 LGHDT and CDR2 YNNKEL (reference sequence). The CDR3 has 15 amino acids. CDR3 coding DNA: TGTGCCAGCAGCCAAGATCAAGGGGGCGGTCAGCCCCAGCATTTT. Residues: CASSQDQGGGQPQHF.

The chain combines TRBV28 with TRBJ1-2; D gene uncertain. Germline assignment: CDR1 MDHEN and CDR2 SYDVKM. The CDR3 runs to 12 residues. The V gene lost 5 bases and the J gene lost 3 bases, with 7 bases spanning the gap. This CDR3 reads CASSGEDYGYTF. Written as DNA, the CDR3 is TGTGCCAGCAGTGGGGAAGACTATGGCTACACCTTC.

This clone was seen a handful of times. The chain has TRBV29-1 and TRBJ1-2, with 9 bases matching TRBD1. The CDR3 extends over 15 amino acids. With 7 bases clipped from V and 0 bases from J, the junction kept 9 bases outside the gene matches. Germline lookup yields CDR1 SQVTM and CDR2 ANQGSEA. The CDR3 bases are TGCAGCGCCGACCCTAGGACAGGGGCTAACTATGGCTACACCTTC. Its translation is CSADPRTGANYGYTF.